This TCR beta chain originates from a study of CD8 T cells in ankylosing spondylitis (dated by TCRdb to about 2017). Notes on the research overall: To find TCR variants linked to disease, the study profiled T cell receptor beta repertoires in ankylosing spondylitis patients and healthy donors. The whole study cohort included 85 to 120 healthy donors and roughly 24 ankylosing spondylitis patients. Peripheral blood was sampled, and synovial fluid was additionally collected from ankylosing spondylitis patients.

At least ten counts were recorded for this clonotype. The target of this receptor is not known. Per-base quality was not reported, and no clone a single base away is much larger than it. Sequencing took place on an Illumina HiSeq 2500. Quantitative 5'-RACE with molecular barcodes was the method used to prepare the TCR beta libraries. In the paper's pipeline: To identify disease-linked TCR variants, a new computational method was used, one built on a probabilistic model of VDJ rearrangement. The raw public reads went through TCRdb reprocessing: fastp at Q25, MiXCR clone calling, in-frame beta chains kept. Rows are combined by CDR3 protein, so each entry shows the most common genes and DNA. These V and J calls are TCRdb output, not the study's own analysis. For this sample there are more than 400,000 distinct CDR3 sequences; approximately 5% appear just once. Roughly 3.5% of the sample belongs to the ten largest clones.

Trimming removed 3 bases from V and 6 bases from J, leaving 11 bases between the germline ends. Reading from cysteine to phenylalanine, the CDR3 counts 14 amino acids. Just the 42-base CDR3 DNA is kept, in frame starting at base 1. CDR1 and CDR2 are read off the germline V gene as SGHAT and FQNNGV. Paper-wide results and their limitations: A TCR beta motif made up of under ten highly homologous amino acid variants appeared to be characteristic of blood from ankylosing spondylitis patients. A CD8+ phenotype was shown by the disease-linked clones, which were found at relatively low frequencies in peripheral blood. According to the report, matched synovial fluid samples from ankylosing spondylitis patients were significantly enriched for the disease-linked clones. Some motif variants had previously been reported in the synovial fluid and blood of reactive arthritis patients, which suggests shared mechanisms of disease initiation.

This clonotype was obtained from a male donor with ankylosing spondylitis. Input material: blood, either unsorted or a sorted T cell fraction (not recorded which). Recombination joined TRBV11-2 with TRBJ2-2, with TRBD2 as a weak D call on 5 bases. The sequenced DNA: TGTGCCAGCAGCTTCGAGGGTTTACCCGGGGAGCTGTTTTTT. It encodes CASSFEGLPGELFF.